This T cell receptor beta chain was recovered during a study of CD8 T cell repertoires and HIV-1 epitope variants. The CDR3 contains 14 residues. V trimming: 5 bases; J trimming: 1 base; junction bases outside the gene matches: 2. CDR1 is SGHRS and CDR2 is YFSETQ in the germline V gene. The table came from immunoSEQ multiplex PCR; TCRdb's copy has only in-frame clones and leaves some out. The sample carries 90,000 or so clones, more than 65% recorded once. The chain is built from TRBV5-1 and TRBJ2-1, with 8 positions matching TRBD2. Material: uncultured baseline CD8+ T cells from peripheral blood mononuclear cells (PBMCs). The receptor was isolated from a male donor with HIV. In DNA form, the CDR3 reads TGCGCCAGCAGGCGGGAGGAATCCTACAATGAGCAGTTCTTC. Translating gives CASRREESYNEQFF.